This entry lists 11 T cell receptor beta chains sequenced from one sample in a study of OX40 agonist ivuxolimab in advanced cancers. Sequencing used immunoSEQ multiplex PCR; TCRdb keeps in-frame clones, though not all of them. Among about 99,000 clones listed, roughly 95% were seen once. The specimen was CD4+ or CD8+ T cells sorted from blood, collected in a trial of the OX40 agonist ivuxolimab. Source of these receptors: an adult with an advanced solid tumor such as melanoma, head and neck, liver or kidney cancer.

This clone was recorded only once. The chain joins TRBV6-5 to TRBJ2-5; D possibly corresponds to TRBD2 (7 bases). CDR1 MNHEY and CDR2 SVGAGI come from the germline V gene. Trimming removed 6 bases from V and 5 bases from J, with 16 bases in between. This CDR3 is built from 14 residues. The CDR3 is CASSYGGGGETQYF. CDR3 bases: TGTGCCAGCAGCTATGGGGGGGGCGGGGAGACCCAGTACTTC.

The chain couples TRBV5-3 to TRBJ2-7; D unresolved. TRBV5-3 qualifies as an ORF whose function is uncertain. This CDR3 region has 14 residues. The V end was cut by 0 bases, the J end by 3 bases, with 10 bases between. The DNA for the CDR3 is TGTGCCAGAAGCTTGGGTAAGGGTCGCTACGAGCAGTACTTC. Protein product: CARSLGKGRYEQYF.

The chain links TRBV19 to TRBJ1-5; no definite D call. The CDR3 is made up of 14 amino acids. V shed 3 bases and J shed 3 bases, with 9 bases lying between them. CDR1 and CDR2 from the germline V gene are LNHDA and SQIVND (reference sequence). For the CDR3, the DNA is TGTGCCAGTAGTATCTCAACTTACAATCAGCCCCAGCATTTT. As protein: CASSISTYNQPQHF. The variable domain in full, completed from reference TRBV19 and TRBJ1-5, reads DGGITQSPKYLFRKEGQNVTLSCEQNLNHDAMYWYRQDPGQGLRLIYYSQIVNDFQKGDIAEGYSVSREKKESFPLTVTSAQKNPTAFYLCASSISTYNQPQHFGDGTRLSIL.

The genes are TRBV7-8 and TRBJ2-1; 7 nucleotides agree with TRBD1. The CDR3 covers 16 residues. With V trimmed by 5 bases and J by 2 bases, 9 bases remained unmatched. CDR1 SGHVS and CDR2 FQNEAQ come from the germline V gene. The DNA for the CDR3 is TGTGCCAGCAGCCCGACGGGACAGACAACCTACAATGAGCAGTTCTTC. This gives the protein CASSPTGQTTYNEQFF.

The J gene is TRBJ1-4, the V gene TRBV2, with D possibly matching TRBD1 (5 bases). V lost 8 bases and J lost 7, with 14 bases in between. The germline gives CDR1 SNHLY, CDR2 FYNNEI. The CDR3 covers 13 residues. CDR3 residues: CASGTLEGEKLFF. For the CDR3, the DNA is TGTGCCAGCGGGACTTTGGAGGGTGAAAAACTGTTTTTT.

Concerning this clone itself: Distinct nucleotide sequences in the sample also encode this CDR3. CDR3 protein: CASSPSTGGNTEAFF. CDR3 nucleotides: TGTGCCAGCAGCCCATCGACAGGGGGAAACACTGAAGCTTTCTTT. J is TRBJ1-1 and V is TRBV7-9, with 9 bases fitting TRBD1. The length of the CDR3 is 15 residues. V was clipped by 5 bases and J by 2 bases; unmatched bases: 6. CDR1 and CDR2 from the germline V gene are SEHNR and FQNEAQ (reference sequence).

This clone was observed once. This chain joins TRBV18 and TRBJ2-5; D gene unclear. V shed 8 bases and J shed 3 bases, with 13 bases lying between them. CDR1 KGHSH and CDR2 LQKENI come from the germline V gene. This CDR3 is built from 13 residues. For the CDR3, the DNA is TGTGCCAGCCGGTCGGTGGGTGAAGAGACCCAGTACTTC. This encodes CASRSVGEETQYF.

V is TRBV7-9 and J is TRBJ2-1; D is possibly TRBD1 or TRBD2 (5 bases each). The CDR3 runs 15 residues. The germline V and J ends were trimmed by 5 bases and 9 bases, with 20 bases remaining between them. CDR1 SEHNR and CDR2 FQNEAQ come from the germline V gene (reference sequence). CDR3 bases: TGTGCCAGCAGCGATGGGGGATTGGCGGCCCCTGAGCAGTTCTTC. Its translation: CASSDGGLAAPEQFF.

The V call is TRBV18, the J call TRBJ1-5; D gene uncertain. Germline loops: CDR1 KGHSH, CDR2 LQKENI. The CDR3 totals 14 residues. V was cut by 3 bases and J by 0 bases, with 6 bases left in between. The CDR3: CASSPGDSNQPQHF. The CDR3 coding sequence is TGTGCCAGCTCACCCGGGGATAGCAATCAGCCCCAGCATTTT.

J is TRBJ2-7 and V is TRBV4-2, with D tentatively TRBD2 (5 bases). The length of the CDR3 is 13 residues. V lost 2 bases, J lost 2 bases, and 7 bases lay in between. Germline V CDR1 and CDR2: LGHNA, YNFKEQ. In nucleotides, the CDR3 is TGTGCCAGCAGCCAACGGGGAACCTACGAGCAGTACTTC. It encodes CASSQRGTYEQYF.

The V call is TRBV5-1, the J call TRBJ2-3; D is uncertain. V was pared by 3 bases and J by 6 bases, with 17 bases between. There are 15 residues in the CDR3. Germline-derived CDR1 and CDR2 are SGHRS and YFSETQ. CDR3 sequence (DNA): TGCGCCAGCAGCTCCACGGGCCAGCCCCCCGATACGCAGTATTTT. Translating gives CASSSTGQPPDTQYF.